Shown below are 21 T cell receptor beta chains from a single sample sequenced in a study of T cells in Graves' hyperthyroidism and ophthalmopathy. The investigators amplified TCR beta CDR3 regions from RNA transcripts. HTBI primers were the set used in a first-round RT-PCR of the TCR CDR3. MiXCR was run by TCRdb on the multiplex PCR reads, yielding one entry per CDR3 protein. The sample lists about 55,000 distinct CDR3 sequences, about 50% occurring once. The source material was blood. The receptors here all came from a woman aged 55 to 70 with Graves' ophthalmopathy.

This chain links TRBV10-3 with TRBJ2-1; 7 positions agree with TRBD1. The CDR3 length is 17 residues. Trimming at V came to 10 bases and at J to 3 bases, leaving 18 bases not matched to a gene. Germline V gene lookup returns CDR1 ENHRY and CDR2 SYGVKD. The CDR3 loop reads CAKGASLGRSVYNEQFF. The CDR3 nucleotides read TGTGCCAAGGGGGCCTCCCTAGGCAGGTCGGTCTACAATGAGCAGTTCTTC.

This clonotype was recorded many times. The J gene is TRBJ2-5, the V gene TRBV28; D is ambiguous. The CDR3 totals 13 residues. The V gene lost 5 bases and the J gene lost 5 bases, with 12 bases spanning the gap. The germline V gene has CDR1 MDHEN and CDR2 SYDVKM. The CDR3 loop reads CASSTPGGETQYF. CDR3 DNA sequence: TGTGCCAGCAGTACCCCGGGTGGGGAGACCCAGTACTTC. Full variable domain (rest looked up from reference TRBV28 and TRBJ2-5): DVKVTQSSRYLVKRTGEKVFLECVQDMDHENMFWYRQDPGLGLRLIYFSYDVKMKEKGDIPEGYSVSREKKERFSLILESASTNQTSMYLCASSTPGGETQYFGPGTRLLVL.

This clonotype has a count of ten or more. The chain combines TRBV7-2 with TRBJ1-1; 8 bases match TRBD1. In germline, CDR1 is SGHTA, CDR2 FQGNSA. CDR3 length: 14 amino acids. Trimming took 5 bases from V and 5 from J; bases not matched to a gene: 7. DNA for the CDR3: TGTGCCAGCAGCCCCCAACAGGGGGTGACTGAAGCTTTCTTT. Protein sequence: CASSPQQGVTEAFF.

As regards this clonotype: The conserved phenylalanine or tryptophan normally closing the CDR3 is absent here, so this likely arose from a read error. This chain connects TRBV9 to TRBJ2-1, with D unclear. CDR1 is SGDLS, CDR2 YYNGEE, per germline. The CDR3 has 15 amino acids. As DNA, the CDR3 is TGTGCCTGCAGCGTCTACAGCAACTTAGACAATGAGCAGTTCTCC. It specifies CACSVYSNLDNEQFS.

Remarks on this clonotype: Germline and junction disagree at one end, which may indicate a read error. V gene TRBV4-3 combines with J gene TRBJ2-6; a weak D match, TRBD1 (6 bases). CDR3 size: 16 residues. CDR1 is LGHNA, CDR2 YSLEER, per germline. CDR3 DNA sequence: TGCGCCAGCAGCCAACCAACAGGGAGTAGGGCCAACGTCCTGGCTTTC. It is translated as CASSQPTGSRANVLAF.

The V and J genes are TRBV9 and TRBJ2-2; 8 bases line up with TRBD2. Per germline, CDR1 SGDLS and CDR2 YYNGEE. The CDR3 sequence is 16 residues long. The V gene end was trimmed by 0 bases and the J gene end by 11 bases; junction bases not matched to a gene: 12. The CDR3 nucleotides read TGTGCCAGCAGCGTAGTTCCAGCGGGAGTTAACAATGAGCTGTTTTTT. This translates into CASSVVPAGVNNELFF.

Of note for this clonotype: One end of the junction does not line up with germline, which may come from a read error. The chain links TRBV7-3 to TRBJ2-3, with TRBD2 matching 7 bases. This CDR3 is built from 15 residues. Germline V gene sequence: CDR1 SGHTA, CDR2 FQGTGA. The CDR3 region has the DNA TGCGCCAGCAGCCAAGAAGGGACTATGTCCAATGAGCAGTATTTT. This codes for CASSQEGTMSNEQYF.

In regard to this clonotype: Its ends do not fully match the called genes, so a read error is possible. V is TRBV11-2 and J is TRBJ2-1; D gene unclear. This CDR3 contains 14 residues. Germline loops: CDR1 SGHAT, CDR2 FQNNGV. The CDR3 protein is CASSLGKRGDERFF. The CDR3 DNA is TGTGCCAGTAGCTTAGGCAAGCGAGGCGATGAGCGGTTCTTC.

As regards this clonotype: The junction differs from germline at one of its ends, possibly a read error. The V gene is TRBV5-6, the J gene TRBJ2-3, with a possible D match to TRBD2 (6 bases). This CDR3 has 15 residues. Germline V gives CDR1 SGHDT, CDR2 YYEEEE. The DNA for the CDR3 is TGTGCCAGCAGTCCCTGGGGACTGGGGCAAGATACGCGGTATTTT. This sequence encodes CASSPWGLGQDTRYF.

The chain recombines TRBV2 with TRBJ1-4; 8 positions agree with TRBD1. This CDR3 is built from 14 residues. Germline trimming cut 6 bases from V and 8 bases from J; bases unmatched to any gene: 8. From germline, CDR1 is SNHLY and CDR2 FYNNEI. The CDR3 loop is CASSGQGAKEKLFF. For the CDR3, the DNA is TGTGCCAGCAGCGGCCAGGGGGCGAAAGAAAAACTGTTTTTT.

The chain recombines TRBV7-3 with TRBJ2-7, with D possibly TRBD2 on 6 matching bases. CDR3 length: 15 residues. V was trimmed by 3 bases and J by 6 bases, leaving 18 bases between them. Germline loops: CDR1 SGHTA, CDR2 FQGTGA. Here the CDR3 reads CASSFHLGGNSEQYF. CDR3 bases: TGTGCCAGCAGCTTCCATCTCGGCGGGAACTCCGAGCAGTACTTC.

Details on this clonotype: The CDR3 does not end in the conserved phenylalanine or tryptophan, so this is likely a read error. This chain connects TRBV28 to TRBJ2-1; 7 bases match TRBD2. CDR3 length: 13 residues. Germline values: CDR1 MDHEN, CDR2 SYDVKM. V trimming: 8 bases; J trimming: 7 bases; junction bases outside the gene matches: 8. CDR3 coding DNA: TGTGCCAGCCTTGGGGGGGGGAGAAATGAGCAGTTCGTC. Its protein product is CASLGGGRNEQFV.

This clonotype was detected many times. The CDR3 is CASIFRGQGRNSPLHF. CDR3 nucleotide sequence: TGTGCCAGCATCTTCAGGGGGCAGGGTAGGAATTCACCCCTCCACTTT. The chain carries TRBV28 and TRBJ1-6; 8 nucleotides line up with TRBD1. CDR1 is MDHEN, CDR2 SYDVKM, per germline. The trim removed 7 bases at V and 7 bases at J, leaving 12 bases unmatched. The CDR3 length is 16 residues.

Comments on this clonotype: A read error is likely, as this CDR3 ends without the conserved phenylalanine or tryptophan. Because the CDR3's place on the DNA is in doubt, the DNA is left out and the CDR3 is given as listed by TCRdb. This chain joins TRBV29-1 and TRBJ1-3; the DNA was not used to check the table's D call, TRBD1. Both ends counted, the CDR3 spans 14 residues. Germline assignment: CDR1 SQVTM and CDR2 ANQGSEA. CDR3 in amino acids: CSVEDKRFSGGEST.

The chain combines TRBV20-1 with TRBJ2-7; 10 nucleotides match TRBD1. The V gene's germline CDR1 is DFQATT and CDR2 SNEGSKA (reference sequence). The CDR3 spans 14 residues. V lost 5 bases, J lost 4 bases, and 8 bases stayed unmatched. This CDR3 reads CSAQPRDRGYEQYF. CDR3 DNA: TGCAGTGCTCAACCCCGGGACAGGGGTTACGAGCAGTACTTC.

V gene TRBV14 combines with J gene TRBJ1-1, with 8 bases fitting TRBD1. Germline V gives CDR1 SGHDN, CDR2 FVKESK. J was trimmed by 10 bases and V by 1 base; bases with no gene match: 2. The CDR3 covers 12 residues. CDR3 DNA sequence: TGTGCCAGCAGCCAAGCAGACAGGGGAGCTTTCTTT. Translated: CASSQADRGAFF. The full variable domain, completed using reference TRBV14 and TRBJ1-1, is EAGVTQFPSHSVIEKGQTVTLRCDPISGHDNLYWYRRVMGKEIKFLLHFVKESKQDESGMPNNRFLAERTGGTYSTLKVQPAELEDSGVYFCASSQADRGAFFGQGTRLTVV.

Many counts were recorded for this clonotype. The chain's CDR3 is CASSQENSPVEQFF. The CDR3 bases are TGCGCCAGCAGCCAAGAAAACAGCCCGGTTGAGCAGTTCTTC. The rearrangement uses TRBV4-1 and TRBJ2-1; D is unclear. The CDR3 has 14 residues. Germline V gene sequence: CDR1 MGHRA, CDR2 YSYEKL. Trimming took off 0 bases at V and 9 bases at J, with 12 bases between the two ends.

The CDR3 DNA follows: TGCAGCGTAGAGTGGGGGATCCAAGAGACCCAGTACTTC. This translates into CSVEWGIQETQYF. V is TRBV29-1 and J is TRBJ2-5; the D gene could be TRBD1 or TRBD2 (5 bases each). The CDR3 has 13 amino acids. Germline-derived CDR1 and CDR2 are SQVTM and ANQGSEA. Trimming took 6 bases from V and 1 from J, leaving 12 bases between them.

A word on this clonotype: A junction end diverges from the germline sequence, so it may reflect a read error. V usage is TRBV5-1 and J usage is TRBJ2-7; D is uncertain. CDR1 and CDR2 (germline): SGHRS, YFSETQ. This CDR3 has 12 residues. Here the CDR3 reads CASRMRSYGQYF. The DNA of the CDR3 is TGCGCCAGCAGGATGAGGTCCTACGGGCAGTACTTC.

This clonotype came up many times. The chain employs TRBV5-5 and TRBJ1-4; D is unresolved. The germline V and J ends were trimmed by 2 bases and 2 bases, with 19 bases remaining between them. The CDR3 totals 18 residues. Germline CDR1 is SGHKS and CDR2 is YYEKEE (reference sequence). CDR3 protein: CASSFPERKEGTNEKLFF. The CDR3 DNA reads as TGTGCCAGCAGCTTCCCGGAAAGGAAGGAGGGTACTAATGAAAAACTGTTTTTT.

The chain carries TRBV11-1 and TRBJ2-7; 8 nucleotides align to TRBD2. CDR3 length: 14 amino acids. The germline CDR1 and CDR2 sequences are SGHAT and FQDESV (reference sequence). With 4 bases clipped from V and 6 bases from J, the junction kept 8 bases outside the gene matches. CDR3 nucleotide sequence: TGTGCCAGCAGCTATAGCGGGACCTTCAGCGAGCAGTACTTC. Residues: CASSYSGTFSEQYF.